This T cell receptor (beta chain) comes out of a study of vaccination effects on CD4 cells after COVID-19. Study-wide results and caveats: The study, lacking early post-infection timepoints, had few convalescent patients.

Having been cultured for less than 13 days, the cells underwent CD4+ T cell isolation. Comments on this clone: What it binds is not known.

Profiled with immunoSEQ multiplex PCR; TCRdb holds only in-frame clones, not every one. Here the sample spans around 56,000 clones, over 60% being singletons. This material consisted of CD4+ T cells from PBMCs cultured without peptide, taken before COVID-19 vaccination. The receptor comes from a human donor who received a COVID-19 vaccine.

As DNA, the CDR3 is TGTGCCAGCAGACCTCAGGGTCGAGGGGAGACCCAGTACTTC. It codes for CASRPQGRGETQYF. The genes are TRBV6-1 and TRBJ2-5; D may correspond to TRBD1 or TRBD2 (5 bases each). The V gene's germline CDR1 is MNHNS and CDR2 SASEGT. V was pared by 6 bases and J by 5 bases, with 16 bases between. The CDR3 contains 14 residues.